The subject of this entry is one T cell receptor beta chain. Its specificity is not known. The CDR3 length is 14 residues. The V and J ends lost 6 bases and 4 bases respectively, with 16 bases between them. The germline gives CDR1 MNHEY, CDR2 SMNVEV (reference sequence). As defined, naive CD8 cells were CD45RO-negative and positively selected for CCR7, with terminally differentiated effector memory CD45RA+ cells excluded. Within Nashville, Tennessee resided all donors, each a Caucasian adult. This sample stems from a study of shared clonotypes between healthy human individuals. Findings and caveats of the study: Memory subsets generally showed smaller estimated richness than naive subsets did.

Sequencing used immunoSEQ multiplex PCR; TCRdb keeps in-frame clones, though not all of them. The sample has about 2 million clones, about 95% seen once. This chain uses TRBV27 with TRBJ2-7; D uncertain. The TCR sequence derives from a man aged 18-30 years in good health. Sequences were obtained from naive CD8+ T cells sorted from blood. This CDR3 reads CASSPKNPFYEQYF. In nucleotides, the CDR3 is TGTGCCAGCAGCCCCAAGAACCCATTTTACGAGCAGTACTTC.